These T cell receptor beta chains were read from a single sample in a study of identical twins. MiXCR was run by TCRdb on the 5' RACE reads, yielding one entry per CDR3 protein. This table holds around 250,000 distinct CDR3 sequences, about 13% found once. These data were likewise used in another study, on yellow fever vaccine responses in identical twins.

Sequencing was done on a sample of memory (CD45RO+) T cells sorted from blood. These receptors all come from a woman aged 18 to 35 in good health. CDR3s include the opening cysteine and the closing phenylalanine or tryptophan. D genes are given only for firm matches.

>-|TRBJ2-7|TRBV2
CASSFRQAYEQYF
>TRBD1|TRBJ2-7|TRBV28
CASSFSPGQGVQEQYF
>TRBD2|TRBJ2-3|TRBV11-1
CASSSPSGGARRDTQYF
>TRBD1|TRBJ1-6|TRBV20-1
CSARGTVGSPLHF
>-|TRBJ2-7|TRBV9
CASSVGGMQGDYEQYF
>TRBD1|TRBJ2-1|TRBV20-1
CSARPPGQGGNEQFF
>-|TRBJ2-7|TRBV4-2
CAMSPGLLHF
>-|TRBJ2-5|TRBV2
CASSEGGGLETQYF
>TRBD2|TRBJ2-7|TRBV27
CASSATSGHYEQYF
>-|TRBJ1-1|TRBV7-3
CASSPQGVSTEAFF
>-|TRBJ2-7|TRBV12-3/TRBV12-4
CASSLTDSYEQYF
>TRBD1|TRBJ2-6|TRBV29-1
CSVTTGAYSGANVLTF
>-|TRBJ2-6|TRBV6-1
CASSESSSGANVLTF
>-|TRBJ2-2|TRBV19
CASSAADTGELFF
>-|TRBJ1-1|TRBV11-2
CASSLDQEGWNTEAFF
>TRBD2|TRBJ2-3|TRBV7-3
CASCLSLRASGGSDTQYF
>-|TRBJ1-5|TRBV6-2/TRBV6-3
CASSYSTDQPQHF
>-|TRBJ2-1|TRBV19
CASSSSALPYNEQFF
>TRBD2|TRBJ2-6|TRBV27
CASSLAGGGANVLTF
>TRBD2|TRBJ2-3|TRBV4-1
CASSRPSGLADTQYF
>-|TRBJ2-5|TRBV28
CASSLSDLGRKTQYF